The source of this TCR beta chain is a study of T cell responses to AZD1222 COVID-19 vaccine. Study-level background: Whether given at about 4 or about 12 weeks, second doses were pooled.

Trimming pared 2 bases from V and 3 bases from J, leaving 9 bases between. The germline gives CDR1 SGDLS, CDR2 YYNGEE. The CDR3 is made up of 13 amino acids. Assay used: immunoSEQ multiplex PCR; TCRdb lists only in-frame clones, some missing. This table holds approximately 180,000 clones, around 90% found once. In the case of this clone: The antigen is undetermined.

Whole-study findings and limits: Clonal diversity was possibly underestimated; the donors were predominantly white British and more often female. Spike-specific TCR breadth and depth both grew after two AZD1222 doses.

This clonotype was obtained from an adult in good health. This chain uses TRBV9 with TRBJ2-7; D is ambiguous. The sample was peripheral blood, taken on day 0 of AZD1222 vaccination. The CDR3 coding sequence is TGTGCCAGCAGCGTGTTCTCTAGCTACGAGCAGTACTTC. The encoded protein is CASSVFSSYEQYF.